Listed below are T cell receptor beta chains from one sample, sequenced in a study of T cell repertoires in cytomegalovirus infection. Their specific antigens are unknown. Each CDR3 protein gets one entry after TCRdb re-called the reads with MiXCR. The sample consists of 450,000 to 600,000 distinct CDR3 sequences, 30% to 40% of them appearing once. This material consisted of cultured PBMCs, taken from culture after CMV antigen stimulation. These receptors were collected from a human donor in good health (CMV status not recorded). Some clones in this sample may be carry-over from other donors' samples. CDR3s include the opening cysteine and the closing phenylalanine or tryptophan. Each record gives: J gene, clone size, D gene, V gene, CDR3 protein, CDR3 DNA. The D gene is left open where the match is weak. Size values are once, few and many counts, or a class for expanded clones, and some rows have none.

>TRBJ2-3|many|NA|TRBV19
CASRGSTASTDTQYF
TGTGCCAGTAGAGGGAGTACGGCTAGCACAGATACGCAGTATTTT
>TRBJ1-1|few|TRBD1|TRBV11-2
CASSLVKAGQGGTEAFF
TGTGCCAGCAGCTTAGTAAAGGCGGGACAGGGGGGGACTGAAGCTTTCTTT
>TRBJ1-1|few|NA|TRBV6-1
CASRHRAPGTEAFF
TGTGCCAGCAGGCACAGGGCCCCGGGCACTGAAGCTTTCTTT
>TRBJ2-1|few|TRBD2|TRBV7-8
CASSLSGLAGVRQFF
TGTGCCAGCAGCTTGTCTGGACTAGCGGGAGTAAGGCAGTTCTTC
>TRBJ2-1|NA|TRBD2|TRBV4-1
CASSHRREMANEQFF
TGCGCCAGCAGCCACCGGCGGGAGATGGCAAATGAGCAGTTCTTC
>TRBJ2-1|few|TRBD1|TRBV5-1
CASSTGTGGTDEQFF
TGCGCCAGCAGTACCGGGACAGGGGGGACCGATGAGCAGTTCTTC
>TRBJ2-7|few|NA|TRBV11-1
CASSLQAPSYEQYF
TGTGCCAGCAGCTTACAAGCCCCCTCCTACGAGCAGTACTTC
>TRBJ1-2|once|NA|TRBV10-3
CAISEAGDGYTF
TGTGCCATCAGTGAGGCAGGGGATGGCTACACCTTC
>TRBJ2-3|NA|TRBD1|TRBV28
CASIFAGTGGNTQYF
TGTGCCAGCATCTTCGCGGGGACAGGGGGTAATACGCAGTATTTT
>TRBJ1-2|NA|TRBD1|TRBV28
CASGGDRGPPGYGYTF
TGTGCCAGCGGGGGGGACAGGGGGCCGCCTGGCTATGGCTACACCTTC
>TRBJ2-3|few|TRBD2|TRBV11-2
CASSSSRTSGPTDTQYF
TGTGCCAGCAGCTCCTCCCGGACTAGCGGGCCCACAGATACGCAGTATTTT
>TRBJ2-1|few|TRBD1|TRBV28
CASSSPSRGLDEQFF
TGTGCCAGCAGTTCCCCGTCCAGGGGGCTCGATGAGCAGTTCTTC
>TRBJ1-4|NA|NA|TRBV28
CASSPEGNEKLFF
TGTGCCAGCAGCCCAGAAGGGAATGAAAAACTGTTTTTT
>TRBJ1-1|NA|NA|TRBV6-6
CASSYGGEAFF
TGTGCCAGCAGTTACGGGGGGGAAGCTTTCTTT
>TRBJ2-6|few|NA|TRBV9
CASSVGLLGATGANVLTF
TGTGCCAGCAGCGTAGGGCTGCTGGGGGCGACGGGGGCCAACGTCCTGACTTTC
>TRBJ2-1|NA|NA|TRBV7-9
CASPREGDTSYNEQFF
TGTGCCAGCCCGAGAGAAGGGGACACCTCCTACAATGAGCAGTTCTTC
>TRBJ2-1|many|TRBD2|TRBV7-2
CASSLMSGTSYNEQFF
TGTGCCAGCAGCTTAATGTCCGGGACTAGCTACAATGAGCAGTTCTTC
>TRBJ2-7|NA|NA|TRBV19
CASSTNTYEQYF
TGTGCCAGTAGTACGAACACGTACGAGCAGTACTTC
>TRBJ1-1|NA|NA|TRBV19
CASTSQWPMNTEAFF
TGTGCCAGTACCTCCCAGTGGCCGATGAACACTGAAGCTTTCTTT
>TRBJ2-1|NA|TRBD2|TRBV7-8
CASSLPSTSGRSDEQFF
TGTGCCAGCAGCTTACCCTCGACTAGCGGGAGATCGGATGAGCAGTTCTTC